The clone carrying this T cell receptor beta chain came up many times. TCRdb analysed the 5' RACE reads with MiXCR anew, one entry per CDR3 protein. The sample contains tens of thousands of distinct CDR3 sequences, less than 40% of which appear only once. Trimming pared 6 bases from V and 3 bases from J, leaving 12 bases between. This CDR3 has 14 amino acids. CDR1 and CDR2 from the germline V gene are MNHEY and SVGEGT. The V gene is TRBV6-2 or TRBV6-3, the J gene TRBJ1-5, with D perhaps matching TRBD1 (5 bases). What was sequenced was tumor-infiltrating naive CD4+ T cells sorted from the breast tumor. Documented subset: naive CD4+ T cells, CD4+CD45RA+CD25-. The origin of this receptor is a female donor with breast cancer. The CDR3: CASSLRQNNQPQHF. The DNA for the CDR3 is TGTGCCAGCAGCCTACGACAGAACAATCAGCCCCAGCATTTT.